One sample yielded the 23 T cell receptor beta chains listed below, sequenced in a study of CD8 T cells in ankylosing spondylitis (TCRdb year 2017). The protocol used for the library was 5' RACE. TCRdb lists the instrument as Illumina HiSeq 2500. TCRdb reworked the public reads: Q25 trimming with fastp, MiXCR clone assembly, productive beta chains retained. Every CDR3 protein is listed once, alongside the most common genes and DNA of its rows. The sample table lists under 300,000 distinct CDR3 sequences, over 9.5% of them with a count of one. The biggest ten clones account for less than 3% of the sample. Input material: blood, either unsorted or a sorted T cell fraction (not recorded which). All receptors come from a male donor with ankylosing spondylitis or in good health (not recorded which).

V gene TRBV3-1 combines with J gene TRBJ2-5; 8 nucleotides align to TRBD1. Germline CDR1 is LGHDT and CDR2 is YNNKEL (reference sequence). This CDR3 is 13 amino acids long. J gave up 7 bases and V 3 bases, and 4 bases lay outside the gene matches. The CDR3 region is CASSHGQGGTQYF. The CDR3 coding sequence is TGTGCCAGCAGCCACGGACAGGGCGGGACCCAGTACTTC.

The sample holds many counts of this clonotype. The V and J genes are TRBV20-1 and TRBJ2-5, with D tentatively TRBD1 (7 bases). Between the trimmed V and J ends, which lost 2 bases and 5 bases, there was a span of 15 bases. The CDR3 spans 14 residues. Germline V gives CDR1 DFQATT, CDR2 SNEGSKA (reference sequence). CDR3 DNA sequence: TGCAGTGCTAGATTAGTACAGGGGAGGGAGACCCAGTACTTC. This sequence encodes CSARLVQGRETQYF.

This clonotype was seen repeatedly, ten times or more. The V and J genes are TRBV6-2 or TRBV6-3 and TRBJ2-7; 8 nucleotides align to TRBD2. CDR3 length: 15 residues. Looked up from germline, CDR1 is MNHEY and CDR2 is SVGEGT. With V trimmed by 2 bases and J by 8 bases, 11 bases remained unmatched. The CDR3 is CASSYGAGDSGKQYF. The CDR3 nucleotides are TGTGCCAGCAGTTACGGAGCGGGAGATTCCGGGAAGCAGTACTTC.

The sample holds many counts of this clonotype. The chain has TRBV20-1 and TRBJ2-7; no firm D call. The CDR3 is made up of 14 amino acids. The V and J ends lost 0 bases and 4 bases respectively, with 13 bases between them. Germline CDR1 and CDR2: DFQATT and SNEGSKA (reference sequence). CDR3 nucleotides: TGCAGTGCTAGAGATCAAGGGCTTCGATACGAGCAGTACTTC. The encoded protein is CSARDQGLRYEQYF.

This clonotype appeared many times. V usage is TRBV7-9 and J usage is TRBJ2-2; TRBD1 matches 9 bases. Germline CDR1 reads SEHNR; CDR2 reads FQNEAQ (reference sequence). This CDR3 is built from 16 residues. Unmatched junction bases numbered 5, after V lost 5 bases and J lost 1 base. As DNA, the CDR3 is TGTGCCAGCAGCCCATCGGGACAGGGGAACACCGGGGAGCTGTTTTTT. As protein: CASSPSGQGNTGELFF. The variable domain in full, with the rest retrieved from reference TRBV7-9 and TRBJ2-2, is DTGVSQNPRHKITKRGQNVTFRCDPISEHNRLYWYRQTLGQGPEFLTYFQNEAQLEKSRLLSDRFSAERPKGSFSTLEIQRTEQGDSAMYLCASSPSGQGNTGELFFGEGSRLTVL.

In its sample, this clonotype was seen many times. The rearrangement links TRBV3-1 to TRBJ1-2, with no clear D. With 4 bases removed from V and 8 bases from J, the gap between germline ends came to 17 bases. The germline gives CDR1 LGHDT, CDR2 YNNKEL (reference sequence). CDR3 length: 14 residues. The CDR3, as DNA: TGTGCCAGCAGCCTCTCGGGAGGCCCCAGGGGCTACACCTTC. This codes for CASSLSGGPRGYTF.

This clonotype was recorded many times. CDR3 loop: CASSPDRGRTGELFF. As DNA, the CDR3 is TGTGCCAGCAGTCCGGACAGGGGGCGTACCGGGGAGCTGTTTTTT. J is TRBJ2-2 and V is TRBV6-1, with 11 bases fitting TRBD1. J was trimmed by 5 bases and V by 5 bases; bases with no gene match: 4. Germline-derived CDR1 and CDR2 are MNHNS and SASEGT. This CDR3 has 15 amino acids.

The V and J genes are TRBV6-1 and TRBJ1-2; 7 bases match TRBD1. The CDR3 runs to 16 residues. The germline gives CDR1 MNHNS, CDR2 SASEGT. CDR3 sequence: CVRTPGGVDRGYGYTF. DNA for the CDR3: TGTGTCAGAACCCCAGGGGGGGTAGACAGAGGCTATGGCTACACCTTC.

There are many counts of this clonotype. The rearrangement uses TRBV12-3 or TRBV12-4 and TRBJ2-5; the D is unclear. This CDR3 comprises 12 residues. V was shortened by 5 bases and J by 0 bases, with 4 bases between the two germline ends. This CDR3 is CASSPNQETQYF. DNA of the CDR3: TGTGCCAGCAGTCCAAACCAAGAGACCCAGTACTTC.

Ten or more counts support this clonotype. The CDR3 region is CASSYVGGAEQYF. In DNA form, the CDR3 reads TGTGCCAGCAGTTACGTGGGCGGGGCCGAGCAGTACTTC. The V and J genes are TRBV6-5 and TRBJ2-7, with D perhaps TRBD2 (6 bases). CDR3 length: 13 amino acids. The V and J ends lost 2 bases and 6 bases respectively, with 11 bases between them. Germline V CDR1 and CDR2: MNHEY, SVGAGI.

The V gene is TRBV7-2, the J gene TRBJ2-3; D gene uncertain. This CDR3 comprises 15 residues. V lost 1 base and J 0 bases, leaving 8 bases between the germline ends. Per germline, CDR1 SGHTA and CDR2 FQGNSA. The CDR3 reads CASSLVARSTDTQYF. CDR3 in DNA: TGTGCCAGCAGCTTAGTTGCCCGGAGCACAGATACGCAGTATTTT. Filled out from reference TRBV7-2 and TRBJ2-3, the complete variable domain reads GAGVSQSPSNKVTEKGKDVELRCDPISGHTALYWYRQSLGQGLEFLIYFQGNSAPDKSGLPSDRFSAERTGGSVSTLTIQRTQQEDSAVYLCASSLVARSTDTQYFGPGTRLTVL.

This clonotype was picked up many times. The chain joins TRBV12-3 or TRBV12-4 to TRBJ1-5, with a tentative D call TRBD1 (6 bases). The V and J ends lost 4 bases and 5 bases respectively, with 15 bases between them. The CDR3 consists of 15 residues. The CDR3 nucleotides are TGTGCCAGCAGTTCCGAGCCTACAGGGTATCAGCCCCAGCATTTT. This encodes CASSSEPTGYQPQHF.

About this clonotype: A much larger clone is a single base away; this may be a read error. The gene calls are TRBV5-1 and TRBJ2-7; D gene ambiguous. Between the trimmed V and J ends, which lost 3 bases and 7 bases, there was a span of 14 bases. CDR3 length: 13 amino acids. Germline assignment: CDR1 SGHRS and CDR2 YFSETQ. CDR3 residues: CASSSPECVEQYF. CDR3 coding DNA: TGCGCCAGCAGCTCACCCGAATGCGTGGAGCAGTACTTC.

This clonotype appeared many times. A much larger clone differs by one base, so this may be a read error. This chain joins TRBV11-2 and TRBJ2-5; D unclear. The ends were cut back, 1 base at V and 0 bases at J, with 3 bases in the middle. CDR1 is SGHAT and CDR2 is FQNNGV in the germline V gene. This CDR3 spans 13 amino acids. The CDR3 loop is CASSLGDQETQYF. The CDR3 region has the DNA TGTGCCAGCAGCTTAGGGGACCAAGAGACCCAGTACTTC.

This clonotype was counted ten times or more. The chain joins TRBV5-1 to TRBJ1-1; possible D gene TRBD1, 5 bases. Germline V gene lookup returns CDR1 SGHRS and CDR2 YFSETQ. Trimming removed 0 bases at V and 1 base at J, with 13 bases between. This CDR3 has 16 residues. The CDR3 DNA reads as TGCGCCAGCAGCTTGGATGGGGCAGCCCCGAACACTGAAGCTTTCTTT. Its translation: CASSLDGAAPNTEAFF.

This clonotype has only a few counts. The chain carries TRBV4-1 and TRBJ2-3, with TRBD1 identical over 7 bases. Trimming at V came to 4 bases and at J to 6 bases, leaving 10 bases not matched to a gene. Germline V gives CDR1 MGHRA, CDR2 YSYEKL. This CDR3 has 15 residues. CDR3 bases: TGCGCCAGCAGCCGCACAGGGGTGATTGCGGATACGCAGTATTTT. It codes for CASSRTGVIADTQYF.

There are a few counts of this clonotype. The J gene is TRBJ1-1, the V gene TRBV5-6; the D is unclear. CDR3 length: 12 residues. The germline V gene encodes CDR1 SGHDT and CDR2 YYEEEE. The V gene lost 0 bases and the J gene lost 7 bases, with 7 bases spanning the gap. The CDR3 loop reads CASSLAANEAFF. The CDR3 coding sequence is TGTGCCAGCAGCTTGGCGGCGAATGAAGCTTTCTTT. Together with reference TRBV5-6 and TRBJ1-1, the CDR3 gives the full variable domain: DAGVTQSPTHLIKTRGQQVTLRCSPKSGHDTVSWYQQALGQGPQFIFQYYEEEERQRGNFPDRFSGHQFPNYSSELNVNALLLGDSALYLCASSLAANEAFFGQGTRLTVV.

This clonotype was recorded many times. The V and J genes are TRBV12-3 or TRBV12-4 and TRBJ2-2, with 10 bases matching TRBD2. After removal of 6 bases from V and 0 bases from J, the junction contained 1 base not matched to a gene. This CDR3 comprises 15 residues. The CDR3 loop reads CASRTSGSNTGELFF. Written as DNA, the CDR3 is TGTGCCAGCAGGACTAGCGGGTCGAACACCGGGGAGCTGTTTTTT.

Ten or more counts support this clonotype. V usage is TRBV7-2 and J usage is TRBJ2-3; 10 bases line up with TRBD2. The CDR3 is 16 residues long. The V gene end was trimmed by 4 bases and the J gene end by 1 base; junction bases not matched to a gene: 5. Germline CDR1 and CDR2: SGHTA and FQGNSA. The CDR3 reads CASSSRGTSGTDTQYF. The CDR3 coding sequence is TGTGCCAGCAGCTCAAGAGGGACTAGCGGCACAGATACGCAGTATTTT.

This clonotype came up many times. CDR3 nucleotides: TGTGCCAGCAGTTTAGCGCTCGGTGGGGAGGAGCGGACCCAGTACTTC. Protein product: CASSLALGGEERTQYF. The chain combines TRBV12-3 or TRBV12-4 with TRBJ2-5; D is perhaps TRBD2 (6 bases). This CDR3 is 16 amino acids long. Trimming stripped 0 bases from V and 7 bases from J, with 18 bases between.

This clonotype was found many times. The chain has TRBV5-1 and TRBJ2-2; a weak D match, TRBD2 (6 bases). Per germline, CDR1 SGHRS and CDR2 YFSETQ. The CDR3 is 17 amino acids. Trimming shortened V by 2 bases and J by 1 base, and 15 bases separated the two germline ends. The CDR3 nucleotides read TGCGCCAGCAGCTTAGATGTTCGGCGGGGGAACACCGGGGAGCTGTTTTTT. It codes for CASSLDVRRGNTGELFF.

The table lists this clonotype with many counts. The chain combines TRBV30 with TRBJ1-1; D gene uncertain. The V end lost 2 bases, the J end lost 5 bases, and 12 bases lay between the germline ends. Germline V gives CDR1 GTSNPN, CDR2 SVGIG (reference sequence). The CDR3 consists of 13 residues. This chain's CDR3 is CAWSLRARTEAFF. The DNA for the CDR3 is TGTGCCTGGAGTCTTCGGGCCCGAACTGAAGCTTTCTTT. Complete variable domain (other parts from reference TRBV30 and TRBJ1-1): SQTIHQWPATLVQPVGSPLSLECTVEGTSNPNLYWYRQAAGRGLQLLFYSVGIGQISSEVPQNLSASRPQDRQFILSSKKLLLSDSGFYLCAWSLRARTEAFFGQGTRLTVV.

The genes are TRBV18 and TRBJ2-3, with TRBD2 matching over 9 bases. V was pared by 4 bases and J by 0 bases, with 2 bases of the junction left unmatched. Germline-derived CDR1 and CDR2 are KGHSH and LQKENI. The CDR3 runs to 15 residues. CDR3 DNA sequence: TGTGCCAGCTCACTGAGCGGGGGGAGCACAGATACGCAGTATTTT. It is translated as CASSLSGGSTDTQYF. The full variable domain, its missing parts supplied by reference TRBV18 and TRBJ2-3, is NAGVMQNPRHLVRRRGQEARLRCSPMKGHSHVYWYRQLPEEGLKFMVYLQKENIIDESGMPKERFSAEFPKEGPSILRIQQVVRGDSAAYFCASSLSGGSTDTQYFGPGTRLTVL.